The 22 T cell receptor beta chains in this list originate from one sample, sequenced in a study of vaccination and CD4 T cells after COVID-19. Researchers used the Oncomine TCR Beta short-read assay to sequence DNA from cultured CD4+ T cells. A single record per CDR3 protein comes from TCRdb applying MiXCR to the PCR reads. The data hold about 19,000 distinct CDR3 sequences, with roughly 40% observed a single time. Their cognate antigens are unknown. The treatment: roughly 11-day PBMC culture with coronavirus spike peptide pools or control peptides (ViraFEST assay). Material: CD4+ T cells from blood, cultured in vitro, obtained after SARS-CoV-2 vaccination. All receptors come from a human donor who had recovered from COVID-19.

This chain links TRBV7-9 with TRBJ2-2; D is uncertain. In germline, CDR1 is SEHNR, CDR2 FQNEAQ (reference sequence). The V and J ends lost 4 bases and 7 bases respectively, with 19 bases between them. The CDR3 loop spans 16 amino acids. CDR3 loop: CASSSIRSPPHGELFF. CDR3 bases: TGTGCCAGCAGCTCCATAAGGTCCCCCCCGCACGGGGAGCTGTTTTTT.

The genes are TRBV28 and TRBJ2-1; perhaps D is TRBD1 or TRBD2 (5 bases each). The CDR3 consists of 14 residues. CDR1 is MDHEN and CDR2 is SYDVKM in the germline V gene. V was trimmed by 7 bases and J by 3 bases, leaving 13 bases between them. The CDR3 loop is CASTKGRGYNEQFF. Here the CDR3 DNA reads TGTGCCAGCACCAAGGGACGGGGCTACAATGAGCAGTTCTTC.

The CDR3 spells CASSESSPGWGYTF. CDR3 in DNA: TGTGCCAGCAGTGAATCCAGTCCGGGGTGGGGCTACACCTTC. The chain is built from TRBV25-1 and TRBJ1-2; D not certain. The V and J ends lost 1 base and 8 bases respectively, with 14 bases between them. The CDR3 length is 14 residues. Germline-derived CDR1 and CDR2 are MGHDK and SYGVNS.

This chain connects TRBV19 to TRBJ1-1; D ambiguous. The CDR3 spans 13 residues. CDR1 and CDR2 (germline): LNHDA, SQIVND (reference sequence). The ends were cut back, 6 bases at V and 4 bases at J, with 12 bases in the middle. This CDR3 is CASSLVRTTEAFF. The CDR3 region has the DNA TGTGCCAGTAGCCTCGTCCGGACCACTGAAGCTTTCTTT.

The chain joins TRBV2 to TRBJ2-7; possibly TRBD1 for D (6 bases). The CDR3 is made up of 14 amino acids. V shed 6 bases and J shed 1 base, with 13 bases lying between them. Germline values: CDR1 SNHLY, CDR2 FYNNEI. The DNA of the CDR3 is TGTGCCAGCAGGAAAAACAGGGTGTCCTACGAGCAGTACTTC. This gives the protein CASRKNRVSYEQYF.

The chain couples TRBV19 to TRBJ1-2; possible D gene TRBD1, 6 bases. Per germline, CDR1 LNHDA and CDR2 SQIVND (reference sequence). Trimming cost V 4 bases and J 6 bases, with 12 bases left between them. CDR3 length equals 13 residues. CDR3 bases: TGTGCCAGTAGTAAACAGGGTATCGATGGCTACACCTTC. It encodes CASSKQGIDGYTF.

This clonotype appeared a few times. V and J are TRBV7-7 and TRBJ2-2; D perhaps matches TRBD2 (6 bases). This CDR3 region has 13 residues. V shed 5 bases and J shed 6 bases, with 10 bases lying between them. Germline loops: CDR1 SSHAT, CDR2 FNYEAQ (reference sequence). The CDR3 here is CASSRRDAGELFF. The CDR3 region has the DNA TGTGCCAGCAGCAGGCGGGACGCCGGGGAGCTGTTTTTT.

The V and J genes are TRBV7-2 and TRBJ2-7; D not resolved. V dropped 3 bases and J dropped 6 bases, with 6 bases sitting between them. The V gene's germline CDR1 is SGHTA and CDR2 FQGNSA. The CDR3 length is 11 residues. CDR3 bases: TGTGCCAGCAGCTTTGCTAGCGAGCAGTACTTC. It yields the protein CASSFASEQYF.

This clonotype appeared a single time. The junction and the germline gene differ at one end; a read error may be behind it. The chain is built from TRBV6-2 or TRBV6-3 and TRBJ2-7, with 7 bases aligning to TRBD1. The CDR3 is 12 residues long. CDR1 and CDR2 (germline): MNHEY, SVGEGT. CDR3 region: CASKGTAYEQYF. CDR3 coding DNA: TGTGCGAGCAAGGGGACAGCCTACGAGCAGTACTTC.

This chain links TRBV6-5 with TRBJ2-2; 8 positions match TRBD2. This CDR3 spans 16 amino acids. V was pared by 4 bases and J by 0 bases, with 4 bases of the junction left unmatched. Germline lookup yields CDR1 MNHEY and CDR2 SVGAGI. This chain's CDR3 is CASSSTSGANTGELFF. The CDR3 nucleotides read TGTGCCAGCAGTTCCACTAGCGGAGCGAACACCGGGGAGCTGTTTTTT.

Written as DNA, the CDR3 is TGTGCCAGCGACCCAGACCGGGGGGGCCAAGAGACCCAGTACTTC. It is translated as CASDPDRGGQETQYF. V usage is TRBV7-2 and J usage is TRBJ2-5; TRBD2 matches at 8 bases. The trim removed 8 bases at V and 1 base at J, leaving 9 bases unmatched. Germline V gene lookup returns CDR1 SGHTA and CDR2 FQGNSA. There are 15 residues in the CDR3.

This clonotype appeared a few times. This chain connects TRBV24-1 to TRBJ2-3, with TRBD1 matching 8 bases. V lost 5 bases, J lost 0 bases, and 0 bases stayed unmatched. The CDR3 contains 14 residues. The germline CDR1 and CDR2 sequences are KGHDR and SFDVKD. CDR3 residues: CATSGTGSTDTQYF. For the CDR3, the DNA is TGTGCCACCAGTGGGACAGGGAGCACAGATACGCAGTATTTT.

This rearrangement joins TRBV7-2 to TRBJ1-1; no clear D gene. The CDR3 extends over 14 amino acids. The germline gives CDR1 SGHTA, CDR2 FQGNSA. Between the trimmed V and J ends, which lost 5 bases and 3 bases, there was a span of 13 bases. As DNA, the CDR3 is TGTGCCAGCAGCCCATACGGGCTCGACACTGAAGCTTTCTTT. It codes for CASSPYGLDTEAFF.

This chain connects TRBV7-2 to TRBJ2-5; D is undetermined. Germline CDR1 SGHTA, CDR2 FQGNSA. V dropped 2 bases and J dropped 5 bases, with 9 bases sitting between them. This CDR3 comprises 13 residues. CDR3 DNA sequence: TGTGCCAGCAGCTTATCTACCCGTGAGACCCAGTACTTC. Amino acids: CASSLSTRETQYF.

This clonotype was seen only a few times. The J gene is TRBJ2-7, the V gene TRBV19; TRBD1 agrees at 10 bases. CDR1 and CDR2 from the germline V gene are LNHDA and SQIVND (reference sequence). The CDR3 extends over 17 amino acids. V gave up 1 base and J gave up 0 bases; unmatched junction bases: 6. CDR3: CASSIAGTGDISYEQYF. Written as DNA, the CDR3 is TGTGCCAGTAGTATAGCCGGGACAGGGGATATCTCCTACGAGCAGTACTTC.

This clonotype showed up just a few times. V gene TRBV6-2 or TRBV6-3 combines with J gene TRBJ2-3; weak D call: TRBD2 (6 bases). V lost 6 bases and J 3 bases, leaving 10 bases between the germline ends. This CDR3 has 13 amino acids. Germline V gene data show CDR1 as MNHEY and CDR2 as SVGEGT. The CDR3 protein is CASSTGGTDTQYF. CDR3 bases: TGTGCCAGCAGCACCGGGGGAACAGATACGCAGTATTTT.

V gene TRBV4-3 combines with J gene TRBJ2-1, with D unresolved. Trimming shortened V by 0 bases and J by 10 bases, and 10 bases separated the two germline ends. Germline V gene sequence: CDR1 LGHNA, CDR2 YSLEER. The CDR3 is made up of 13 amino acids. Here the CDR3 DNA reads TGCGCCAGCAGCCAAGATACGGAAAGAGAGCAGTTCTTC. Amino acid sequence: CASSQDTEREQFF.

V gene TRBV7-8 combines with J gene TRBJ2-2, with D unresolved. Germline V gene lookup returns CDR1 SGHVS and CDR2 FQNEAQ. CDR3 length: 16 residues. The germline V and J ends were trimmed by 4 bases and 2 bases, with 14 bases remaining between them. The chain's CDR3 is CASSSRGPQNTGELFF. As DNA, the CDR3 is TGTGCCAGCAGCTCGAGAGGTCCTCAAAACACCGGGGAGCTGTTTTTT.

The J gene is TRBJ1-5, the V gene TRBV20-1; D ambiguous. The V end was cut by 0 bases, the J end by 6 bases, with 15 bases between. The CDR3 length is 15 residues. Germline V gene lookup returns CDR1 DFQATT and CDR2 SNEGSKA (reference sequence). This CDR3 is CSARDRPYSSQPQHF. CDR3 nucleotides: TGCAGTGCTAGAGACAGGCCCTATAGCTCTCAGCCCCAGCATTTT.

The chain carries TRBV30 and TRBJ1-1; no clear D. The CDR3 is 11 residues long. Trimming took 3 bases from V and 2 from J, leaving 4 bases between them. The germline V gene has CDR1 GTSNPN and CDR2 SVGIG (reference sequence). CDR3 sequence: CAWSDNTEAFF. CDR3 coding DNA: TGTGCCTGGAGCGACAACACTGAAGCTTTCTTT.

The chain couples TRBV7-2 to TRBJ2-2; 7 bases line up with TRBD2. Germline-derived CDR1 and CDR2 are SGHTA and FQGNSA. V lost 2 bases to trimming and J lost 4 bases; unmatched junction nucleotides: 4. This CDR3 has 15 residues. The CDR3 DNA follows: TGTGCCAGCAGCTTACGGAGGGAGGGCACCGGGGAGCTGTTTTTT. This sequence encodes CASSLRREGTGELFF.

By share, this clonotype ranks as medium-sized (0.01 to 0.1%). This chain links TRBV6-5 with TRBJ2-5; a possible D gene is TRBD2 (6 bases). V was pared by 4 bases and J by 5 bases, with 14 bases between. Germline CDR1 MNHEY, CDR2 SVGAGI. The CDR3 contains 14 residues. Written as DNA, the CDR3 is TGTGCCAGCAGTTGGGGCGGGGAATCGGAGACCCAGTACTTC. Translated: CASSWGGESETQYF.